This note documents a single T cell receptor (beta chain) sequence. This sample was included in a study of blood T cells in healthy people across ages. Sample-barcoded 5' priming and a J-beta primer mix drove a second PCR of roughly 7 to 11 cycles. No fewer than 3 million CDR3-containing paired-end reads came from each sample. TCRdb redid the calling of the 5' RACE reads with MiXCR, one entry per CDR3 protein. The sample gives roughly 1.7 million distinct CDR3 sequences, roughly 30% of which show up once; about 10% is in the top ten. Extracted total RNA amounted to at least 5.5 micrograms for each sample. Germline lookup yields CDR1 WSHSY and CDR2 SAAADI. V was shortened by 2 bases and J by 5 bases, with 21 bases between the two germline ends. This CDR3 spans 17 amino acids.

The TCR sequence derives from a woman in her 30s in good health. The sequenced sample consisted of blood. This chain links TRBV10-2 with TRBJ1-1, with no clear D. The CDR3 DNA reads as TGCGCCAGCAGTGAGGAACCCCCATTGAGAGAGGGAACTGAAGCTTTCTTT. It encodes CASSEEPPLREGTEAFF.